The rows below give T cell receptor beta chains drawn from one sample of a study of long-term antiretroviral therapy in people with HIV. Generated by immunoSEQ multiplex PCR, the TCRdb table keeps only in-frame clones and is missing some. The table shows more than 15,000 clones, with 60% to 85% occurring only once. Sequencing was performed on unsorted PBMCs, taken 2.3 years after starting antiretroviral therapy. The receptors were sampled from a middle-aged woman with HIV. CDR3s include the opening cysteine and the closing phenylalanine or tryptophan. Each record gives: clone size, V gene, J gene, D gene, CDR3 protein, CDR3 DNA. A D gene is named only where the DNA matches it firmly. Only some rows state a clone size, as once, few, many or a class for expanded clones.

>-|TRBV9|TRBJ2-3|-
CASSWTGQAGGRDTQYF
TGTGCCAGCAGCTGGACAGGGCAAGCGGGGGGTCGAGATACGCAGTATTTT
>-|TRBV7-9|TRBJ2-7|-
CASSFTSTEQYF
TGTGCCAGCAGCTTCACGTCTACCGAGCAGTACTTC
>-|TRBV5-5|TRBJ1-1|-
CASSRDMGTEAFF
TGTGCCAGCAGCCGAGACATGGGCACTGAAGCTTTCTTT
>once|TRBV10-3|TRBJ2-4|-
CAISEALALAKNIQYF
TGTGCCATCAGTGAGGCGTTAGCGCTAGCCAAAAACATTCAGTACTTC
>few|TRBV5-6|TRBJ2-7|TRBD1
CASSLRQGEVYF
TGTGCCAGCAGCCTAAGACAGGGGGAGGTGTACTTC
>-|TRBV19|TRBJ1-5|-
CASSIQGTSAQHF
TGTGCCAGTAGTATACAGGGAACGTCAGCCCAGCATTTT
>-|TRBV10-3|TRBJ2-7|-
CAISRSGERYEQYF
TGTGCCATCAGCAGGTCAGGGGAAAGGTACGAGCAGTACTTC
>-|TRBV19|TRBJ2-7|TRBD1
CASSIDTGTGWYEQYF
TGTGCCAGTAGTATAGACACCGGGACAGGGTGGTACGAGCAGTACTTC
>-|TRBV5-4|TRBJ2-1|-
CASSSRTVTYNEQFF
TGTGCCAGCAGCTCTCGGACGGTTACCTACAATGAGCAGTTCTTC
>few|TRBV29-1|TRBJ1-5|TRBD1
CSFVGQGDQPQHF
TGCAGCTTTGTAGGACAGGGGGATCAGCCCCAGCATTTT
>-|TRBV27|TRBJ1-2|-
CASSPAHDAVYGYTF
TGTGCCAGCAGTCCGGCTCACGATGCCGTCTATGGCTACACCTTC
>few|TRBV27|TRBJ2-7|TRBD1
CASSVGQGAYEQYF
TGTGCCAGCTCCGTTGGGCAGGGGGCCTACGAGCAGTACTTC
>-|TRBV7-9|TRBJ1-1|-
CATKDLVTEAFF
TGTGCCACTAAGGACCTTGTTACTGAAGCTTTCTTT
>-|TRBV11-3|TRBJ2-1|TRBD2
CASSLWVGGARFNEQFF
TGTGCCAGCAGCTTATGGGTCGGGGGGGCCCGGTTTAATGAGCAGTTCTTC
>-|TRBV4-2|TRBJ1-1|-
CASSLLMAEGEAFF
TGTGCCAGCAGCCTTTTGATGGCCGAGGGTGAAGCTTTCTTT
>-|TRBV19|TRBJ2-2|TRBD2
CASSIGGSGTGELFF
TGTGCCAGTAGTATCGGCGGGAGCGGCACCGGGGAGCTGTTTTTT
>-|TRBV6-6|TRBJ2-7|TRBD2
CASIGRGSSYEQYF
TGTGCCAGCATTGGGCGGGGGAGCTCCTACGAGCAGTACTTC
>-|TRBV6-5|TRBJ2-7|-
CASSYGPGPYEQYF
TGTGCCAGCAGTTACGGTCCAGGTCCCTACGAGCAGTACTTC
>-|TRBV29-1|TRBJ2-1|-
CSVAGRADNEQFF
TGCAGCGTTGCGGGCCGGGCAGACAATGAGCAGTTCTTC
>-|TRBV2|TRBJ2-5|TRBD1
CASIRDRGRETQYF
TGTGCCAGCATAAGAGACAGGGGGAGAGAGACCCAGTACTTC
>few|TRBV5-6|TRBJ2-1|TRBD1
CASSLGDFRGEQFF
TGTGCCAGCAGCTTGGGGGATTTCAGGGGGGAGCAGTTCTTC
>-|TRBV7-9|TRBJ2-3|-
CASSSPLRDTQYF
TGTGCCAGCAGCTCACCCCTTAGGGATACGCAGTATTTT
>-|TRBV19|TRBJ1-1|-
CASSMGTEAFF
TGTGCCAGTAGTATGGGGACTGAAGCTTTCTTT
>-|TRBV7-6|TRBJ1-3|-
CASSLTQGSGNTIYF
TGTGCCAGCAGCTTAACCCAGGGGTCTGGAAACACCATATATTTT
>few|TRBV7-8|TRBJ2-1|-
CASRRDSMLSSYNEQFF
TGTGCCAGCCGCCGGGACTCAATGCTAAGCTCCTACAATGAGCAGTTCTTC